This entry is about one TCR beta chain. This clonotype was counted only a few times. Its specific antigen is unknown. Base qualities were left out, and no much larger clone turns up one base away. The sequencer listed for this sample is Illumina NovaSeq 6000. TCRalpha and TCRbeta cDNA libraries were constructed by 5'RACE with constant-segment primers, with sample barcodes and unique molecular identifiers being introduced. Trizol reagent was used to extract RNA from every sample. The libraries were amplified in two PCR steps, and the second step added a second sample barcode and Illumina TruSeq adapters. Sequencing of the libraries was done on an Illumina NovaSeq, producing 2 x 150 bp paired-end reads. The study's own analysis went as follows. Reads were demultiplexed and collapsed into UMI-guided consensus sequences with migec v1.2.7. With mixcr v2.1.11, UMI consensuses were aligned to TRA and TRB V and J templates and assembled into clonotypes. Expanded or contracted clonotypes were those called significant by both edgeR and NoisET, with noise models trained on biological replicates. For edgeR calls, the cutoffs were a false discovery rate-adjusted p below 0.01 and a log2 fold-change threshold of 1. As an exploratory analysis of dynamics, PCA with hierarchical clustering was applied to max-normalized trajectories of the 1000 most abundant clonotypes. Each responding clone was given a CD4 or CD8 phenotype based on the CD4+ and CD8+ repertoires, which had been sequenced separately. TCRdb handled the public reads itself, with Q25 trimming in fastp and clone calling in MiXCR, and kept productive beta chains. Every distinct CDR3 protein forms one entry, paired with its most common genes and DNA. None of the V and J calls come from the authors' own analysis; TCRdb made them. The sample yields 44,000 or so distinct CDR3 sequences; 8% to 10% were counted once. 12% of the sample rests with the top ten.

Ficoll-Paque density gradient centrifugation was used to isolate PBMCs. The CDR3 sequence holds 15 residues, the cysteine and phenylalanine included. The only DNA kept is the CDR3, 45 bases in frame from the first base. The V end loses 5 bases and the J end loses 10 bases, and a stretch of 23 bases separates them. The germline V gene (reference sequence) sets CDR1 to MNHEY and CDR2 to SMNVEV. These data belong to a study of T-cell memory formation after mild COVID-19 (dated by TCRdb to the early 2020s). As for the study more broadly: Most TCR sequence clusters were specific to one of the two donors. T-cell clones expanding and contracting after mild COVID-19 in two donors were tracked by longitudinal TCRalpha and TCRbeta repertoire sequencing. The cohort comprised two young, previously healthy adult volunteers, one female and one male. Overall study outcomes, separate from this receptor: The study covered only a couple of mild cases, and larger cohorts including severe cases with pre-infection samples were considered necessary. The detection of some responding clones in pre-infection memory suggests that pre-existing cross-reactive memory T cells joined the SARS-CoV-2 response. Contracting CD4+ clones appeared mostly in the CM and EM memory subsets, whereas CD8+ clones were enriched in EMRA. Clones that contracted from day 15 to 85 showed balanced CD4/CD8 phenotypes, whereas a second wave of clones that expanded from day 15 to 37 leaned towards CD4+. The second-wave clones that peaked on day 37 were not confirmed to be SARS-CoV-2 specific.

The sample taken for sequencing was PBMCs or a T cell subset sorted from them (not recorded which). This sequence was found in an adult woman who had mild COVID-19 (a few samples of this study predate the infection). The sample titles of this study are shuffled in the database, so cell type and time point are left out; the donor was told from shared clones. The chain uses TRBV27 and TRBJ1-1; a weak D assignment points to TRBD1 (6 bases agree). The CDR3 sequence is CASSTFGRDTEGAFF. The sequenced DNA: TGTGCCAGCAGTACCTTTGGCCGGGACACGGAAGGAGCTTTCTTT.